This TCR beta chain was recorded in a study of cytomegalovirus exposure and HLA in healthy donors. PCR involved 60 Vbeta and 13 Jbeta primers. Clones were sequenced by immunoSEQ multiplex PCR, and TCRdb holds only the in-frame ones, with some missing. The repertoire holds more than 100,000 clones, over 70% seen once, with around 1.5% in the top ten. This clone appeared a single time. J gave up 4 bases and V 7 bases, and 9 bases lay outside the gene matches. This CDR3 spans 14 amino acids. In germline, CDR1 is MNHNS, CDR2 SASEGT. J is TRBJ2-5 and V is TRBV6-1; TRBD1 aligns across 7 bases. This sequence originates from a woman younger than 35 in good health and CMV-seronegative. Sequenced material: PBMCs. The CDR3 DNA sequence: TGTGCCAGCAATCTTGACAGGGTTGGAGAGACCCAGTACTTC. Amino acids: CASNLDRVGETQYF.